This section outlines one T cell receptor (beta chain) sequence together with its context. The target antigen is unknown. Germline lookup yields CDR1 LGHNA and CDR2 YNFKEQ. With V trimmed by 8 bases and J by 7 bases, 6 bases remained unmatched. This CDR3 is 13 amino acids long. This specimen comes from a study of identical twins. TCRdb reprocessed the 5' RACE reads with MiXCR, giving one entry per CDR3 protein. The table shows roughly 1,500,000 distinct CDR3 sequences, with less than 40% occurring only once. Points from the study as a whole: Out-of-frame alpha sequences common to twins exhibited an excess of low generation probability. Among beta out-of-frame sequences, excess sharing between twins appeared weaker. Model-predicted out-of-frame TCR alpha sharing fell below observed values in monozygotic twins.

The receptor comes from a newborn girl in good health. The sequenced material came from cord blood. The chain combines TRBV4-2 with TRBJ2-1; 9 bases are a match to TRBD1. DNA of the CDR3: TGTGCCAGCGGCGGGACAGGGTGGAATGAGCAGTTCTTC. Its protein product is CASGGTGWNEQFF.